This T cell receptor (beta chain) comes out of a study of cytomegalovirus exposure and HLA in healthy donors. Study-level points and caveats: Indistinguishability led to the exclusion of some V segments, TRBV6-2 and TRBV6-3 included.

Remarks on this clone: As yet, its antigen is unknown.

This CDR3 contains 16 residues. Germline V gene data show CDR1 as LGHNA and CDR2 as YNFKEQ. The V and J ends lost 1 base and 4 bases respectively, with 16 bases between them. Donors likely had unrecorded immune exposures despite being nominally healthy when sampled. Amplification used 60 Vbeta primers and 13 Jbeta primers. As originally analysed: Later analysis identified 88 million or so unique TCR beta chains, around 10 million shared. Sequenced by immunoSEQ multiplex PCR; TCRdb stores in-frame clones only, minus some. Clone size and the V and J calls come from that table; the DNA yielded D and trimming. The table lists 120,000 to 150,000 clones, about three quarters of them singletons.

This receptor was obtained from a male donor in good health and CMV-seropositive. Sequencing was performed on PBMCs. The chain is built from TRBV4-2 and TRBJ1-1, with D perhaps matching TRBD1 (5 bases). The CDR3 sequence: CASSQATGQGSTEAFF. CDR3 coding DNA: TGTGCCAGCAGCCAAGCTACAGGTCAGGGATCCACTGAAGCTTTCTTT.